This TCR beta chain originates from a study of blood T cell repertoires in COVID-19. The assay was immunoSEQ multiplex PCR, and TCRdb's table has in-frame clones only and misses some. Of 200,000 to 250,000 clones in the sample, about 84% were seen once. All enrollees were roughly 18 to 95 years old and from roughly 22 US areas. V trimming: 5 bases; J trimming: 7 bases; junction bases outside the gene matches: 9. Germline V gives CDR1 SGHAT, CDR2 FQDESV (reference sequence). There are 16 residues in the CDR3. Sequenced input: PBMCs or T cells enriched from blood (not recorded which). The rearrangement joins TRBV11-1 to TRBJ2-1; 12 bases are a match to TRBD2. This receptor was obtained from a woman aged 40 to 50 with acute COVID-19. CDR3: CASSAQGLAGFNEQFF. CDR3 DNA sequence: TGTGCCAGCAGCGCCCAAGGACTAGCGGGGTTTAATGAGCAGTTCTTC. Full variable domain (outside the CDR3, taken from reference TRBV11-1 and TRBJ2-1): EAEVAQSPRYKITEKSQAVAFWCDPISGHATLYWYRQILGQGPELLVQFQDESVVDDSQLPKDRFSAERLKGVDSTLKIQPAELGDSAMYLCASSAQGLAGFNEQFFGPGTRLTVL.